This TCR beta chain was captured by sequencing in a study of shared clonotypes between healthy human individuals. This clone was seen once. Splitting the CD4+ cells yielded a CD45RA+ naive subset and a CD45RA-negative memory subset. The germline CDR1 and CDR2 sequences are MNHNY and SVGAGI (reference sequence). J was trimmed by 2 bases and V by 2 bases; bases with no gene match: 7. The CDR3 consists of 16 residues. Each sorted subset replicate got 200 ng genomic DNA, approximately 27,000 genomes. TCRdb keeps only in-frame clones here, not all; method: immunoSEQ multiplex PCR. This table has around 2.3 million clones, almost 96% appearing once.

This chain links TRBV6-6 with TRBJ2-3, with TRBD2 matching over 7 bases. The receptor was derived from a man aged 18-30 years in good health. Sample: naive CD4+ T cells sorted from blood. Subset indicated: CD45RA+ positively selected. The CDR3 reads CASSYALGDYTDTQYF. The CDR3 nucleotides read TGTGCCAGCAGTTACGCCCTGGGGGACTACACAGATACGCAGTATTTT.